This paragraph reports one T cell receptor beta chain. Collection of blood occurred at baseline, at cycle 4 day 1, and at cycle 7 day 1. The data stem from a study of OX40 agonist ivuxolimab in advanced cancers. CDR1 and CDR2 from the germline V gene are LGHNA and YNFKEQ. The CDR3 is made up of 12 amino acids. The V gene lost 5 bases and the J gene lost 8 bases, with 9 bases spanning the gap. Here immunoSEQ multiplex PCR was the method, and the copy in TCRdb shows in-frame clones only, minus some. The sample shows about 55,000 clones, around 86% of them seen only once. This receptor was identified in an adult with an advanced solid tumor such as melanoma, head and neck, liver or kidney cancer. This chain links TRBV4-2 with TRBJ2-2; D gene unclear. The material was CD4+ or CD8+ T cells sorted from blood, obtained in a trial of the OX40 agonist ivuxolimab. The CDR3 protein is CASSSHGGELFF. In DNA, the CDR3 is TGTGCCAGCAGCTCCCACGGGGGGGAGCTGTTTTTT.